The sequence of this TCR beta chain was determined in a study of immune cell composition in non-small cell lung cancer. The CDR3 consists of 15 residues. Trimming removed 5 bases from V and 3 bases from J; junction bases left unmatched: 5. CDR1 and CDR2 from the germline V gene are SGHNT and YENEEA. Method: immunoSEQ multiplex PCR; TCRdb's copy keeps in-frame clones and lacks some. The repertoire holds 5,500 to 6,000 clones, with about 77% as singletons. The sequenced sample was lung tumor tissue. This sequence originates from a human donor with non-small cell lung cancer. The rearrangement joins TRBV11-3 to TRBJ2-2, with 8 positions matching TRBD1. CDR3 bases: TGTGCCAGCAGCACTCAGGGGGCCCACACCGGGGAGCTGTTTTTT. Translating it yields CASSTQGAHTGELFF.